This T cell receptor (beta chain) was found in a study of T cells after yellow fever vaccination. General study results and limits: Highly abundant clonotypes carried over from the bulk population could end up in FACS-sorted repertoires as contaminants.

V lost 1 base to trimming and J lost 8 bases, with 5 bases between them. The CDR3 covers 10 residues. Germline-derived CDR1 and CDR2 are GTSNPN and SVGIG (reference sequence). This clonotype has only a few counts. The target antigen is unknown. TCRdb itself ran the 5' RACE reads through MiXCR, one entry per CDR3 protein. The top ten clones hold 15% to 20% of a sample with more than 300,000 distinct CDR3 sequences, around 7.3% of them seen once. This sample comprised PBMCs, obtained more than 40 days after the first yellow fever vaccination. The V call is TRBV30, the J call TRBJ1-1, with D uncertain. This receptor was taken from a young man who received the YFV17D yellow fever vaccine. The CDR3 DNA reads TGTGCCTGGAGTGGCCGCGAAGCTTTCTTT. Amino acids: CAWSGREAFF.